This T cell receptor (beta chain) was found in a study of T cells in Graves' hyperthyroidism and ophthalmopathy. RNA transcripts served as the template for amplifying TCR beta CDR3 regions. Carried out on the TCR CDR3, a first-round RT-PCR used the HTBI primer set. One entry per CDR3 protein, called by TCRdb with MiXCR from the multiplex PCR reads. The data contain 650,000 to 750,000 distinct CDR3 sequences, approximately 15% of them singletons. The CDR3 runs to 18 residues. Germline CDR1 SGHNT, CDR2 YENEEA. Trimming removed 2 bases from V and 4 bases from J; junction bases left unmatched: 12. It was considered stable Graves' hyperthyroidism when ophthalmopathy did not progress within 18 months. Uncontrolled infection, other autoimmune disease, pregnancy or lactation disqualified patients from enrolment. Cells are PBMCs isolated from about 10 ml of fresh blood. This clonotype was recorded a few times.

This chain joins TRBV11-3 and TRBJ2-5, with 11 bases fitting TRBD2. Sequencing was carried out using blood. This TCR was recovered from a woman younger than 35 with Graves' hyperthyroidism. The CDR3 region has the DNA TGTGCCAGCAGCTTATACTCGGGACTAGCGGCCCCAAGAGAGACCCAGTACTTC. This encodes CASSLYSGLAAPRETQYF.